The clone carrying this T cell receptor beta chain was seen more than once but under ten times. The CDR3 runs to 15 residues. The V gene lost 2 bases and the J gene lost 5 bases, with 10 bases spanning the gap. Germline V CDR1 and CDR2: KGHSH, LQKENI. This sample is drawn from a study of T cells after yellow fever vaccination. The TCR cDNA carried a universal primer site and UMIs from 5'RACE template switching. TCRdb recomputed calls from the 5' RACE reads with MiXCR, one row per CDR3 protein. Among hundreds of thousands of distinct CDR3 sequences listed, around 10% were seen once. The TCR originated in a man aged 18 to 35 who received the YFV17D yellow fever vaccine. The rearrangement links TRBV18 to TRBJ1-6; TRBD1 is a possible D gene (5 bases). The specimen comprised PBMCs, sampled on the day of the first yellow fever vaccination. The CDR3 protein is CASSPGGADNSPLHF. CDR3 DNA: TGTGCCAGCTCACCAGGGGGTGCGGATAATTCACCCCTCCACTTT.